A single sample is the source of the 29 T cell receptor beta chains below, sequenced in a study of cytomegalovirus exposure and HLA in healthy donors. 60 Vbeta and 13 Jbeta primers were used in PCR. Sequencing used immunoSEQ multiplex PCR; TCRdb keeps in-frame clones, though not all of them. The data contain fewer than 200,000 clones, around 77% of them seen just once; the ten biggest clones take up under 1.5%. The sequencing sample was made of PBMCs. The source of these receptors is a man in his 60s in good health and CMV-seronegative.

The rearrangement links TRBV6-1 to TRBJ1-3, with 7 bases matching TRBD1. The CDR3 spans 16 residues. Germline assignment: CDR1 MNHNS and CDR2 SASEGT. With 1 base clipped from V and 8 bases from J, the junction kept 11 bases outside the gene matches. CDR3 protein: CASSEVSTGVYYTIYF. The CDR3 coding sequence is TGTGCCAGCAGTGAAGTTTCAACAGGGGTTTACTACACCATATATTTT.

The CDR3 sequence is CASSLGGSNIQYF. Written as DNA, the CDR3 is TGTGCCAGCAGCTTAGGTGGGAGTAACATTCAGTACTTC. The chain joins TRBV7-2 to TRBJ2-4, with a tentative D call TRBD2 (5 bases). The CDR3 runs to 13 residues. Germline CDR1 reads SGHTA; CDR2 reads FQGNSA. The V and J ends lost 1 base and 7 bases respectively, with 8 bases between them.

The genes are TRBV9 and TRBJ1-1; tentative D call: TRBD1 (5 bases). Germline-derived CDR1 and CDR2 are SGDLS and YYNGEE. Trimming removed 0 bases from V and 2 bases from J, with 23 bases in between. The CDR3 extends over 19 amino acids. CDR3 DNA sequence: TGTGCCAGCAGCGTAGCTTCCCCGACGCGGCCAGGGATTAACACTGAAGCTTTCTTT. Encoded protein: CASSVASPTRPGINTEAFF.

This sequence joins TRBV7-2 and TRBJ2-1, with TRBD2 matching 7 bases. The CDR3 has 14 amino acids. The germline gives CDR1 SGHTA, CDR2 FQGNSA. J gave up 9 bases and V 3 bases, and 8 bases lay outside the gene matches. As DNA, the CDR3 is TGTGCCAGCAGCTTCGCGGGAGTGGCTAGTGAGCAGTTCTTC. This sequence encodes CASSFAGVASEQFF. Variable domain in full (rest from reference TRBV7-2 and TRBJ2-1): GAGVSQSPSNKVTEKGKDVELRCDPISGHTALYWYRQSLGQGLEFLIYFQGNSAPDKSGLPSDRFSAERTGGSVSTLTIQRTQQEDSAVYLCASSFAGVASEQFFGPGTRLTVL.

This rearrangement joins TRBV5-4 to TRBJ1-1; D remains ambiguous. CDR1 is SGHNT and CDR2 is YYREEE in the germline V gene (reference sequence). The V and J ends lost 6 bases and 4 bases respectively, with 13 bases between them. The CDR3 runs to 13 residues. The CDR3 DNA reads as TGTGCCAGCACCCTACAACGAGGCACTGAAGCTTTCTTT. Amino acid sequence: CASTLQRGTEAFF. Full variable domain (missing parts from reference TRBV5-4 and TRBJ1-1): ETGVTQSPTHLIKTRGQQVTLRCSSQSGHNTVSWYQQALGQGPQFIFQYYREEENGRGNFPPRFSGLQFPNYSSELNVNALELDDSALYLCASTLQRGTEAFFGQGTRLTVV.

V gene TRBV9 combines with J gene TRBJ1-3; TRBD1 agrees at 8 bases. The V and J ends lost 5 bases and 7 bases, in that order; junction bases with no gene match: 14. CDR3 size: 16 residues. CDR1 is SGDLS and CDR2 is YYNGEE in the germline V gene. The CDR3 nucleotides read TGTGCCAGCAGTTATGGGACAGGCCGCGAGGAGAACACCATATATTTT. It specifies CASSYGTGREENTIYF.

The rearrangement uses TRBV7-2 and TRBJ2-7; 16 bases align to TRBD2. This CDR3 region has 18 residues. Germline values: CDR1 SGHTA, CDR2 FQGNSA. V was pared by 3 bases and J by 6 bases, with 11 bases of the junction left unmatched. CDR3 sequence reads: CASSFVKGLAGGSVEQYF. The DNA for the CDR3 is TGTGCCAGCAGCTTTGTAAAGGGACTAGCGGGAGGGTCGGTCGAGCAGTACTTC.

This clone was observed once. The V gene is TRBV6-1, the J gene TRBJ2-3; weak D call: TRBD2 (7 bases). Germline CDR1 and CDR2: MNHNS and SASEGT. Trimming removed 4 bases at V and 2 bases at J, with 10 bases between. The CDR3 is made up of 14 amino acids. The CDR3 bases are TGTGCCAGCAGTGCGGGGGGCCCCACAGATACGCAGTATTTT. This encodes CASSAGGPTDTQYF.

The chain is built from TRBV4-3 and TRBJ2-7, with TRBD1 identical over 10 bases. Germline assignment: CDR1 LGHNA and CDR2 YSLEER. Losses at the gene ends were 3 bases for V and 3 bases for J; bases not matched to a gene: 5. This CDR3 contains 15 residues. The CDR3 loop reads CASSQGDRGLYEQYF. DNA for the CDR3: TGCGCCAGCAGCCAGGGGGACAGGGGCCTCTACGAGCAGTACTTC.

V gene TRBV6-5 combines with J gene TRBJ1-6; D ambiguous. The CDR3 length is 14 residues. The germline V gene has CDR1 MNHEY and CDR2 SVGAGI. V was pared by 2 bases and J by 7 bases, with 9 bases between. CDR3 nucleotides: TGTGCCAGCAGTTACGAGGGAGGAAATTCACCCCTCCACTTT. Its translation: CASSYEGGNSPLHF.

The CDR3, as DNA: TGTGCCAGCAGTCAACGACAGGGTGTCACCTTC. It encodes CASSQRQGVTF. The chain recombines TRBV6-6 with TRBJ1-2; TRBD1 aligns across 7 bases. In germline, CDR1 is MNHNY, CDR2 SVGAGI (reference sequence). V was clipped by 5 bases and J by 13 bases; unmatched bases: 7. The CDR3 sequence is 11 residues long.

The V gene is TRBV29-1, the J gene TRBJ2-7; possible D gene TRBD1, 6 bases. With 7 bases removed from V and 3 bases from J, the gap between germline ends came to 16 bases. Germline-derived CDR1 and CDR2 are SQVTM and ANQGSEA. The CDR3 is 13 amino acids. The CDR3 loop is CSARQAGNYEQYF. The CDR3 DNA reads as TGCAGCGCTAGACAGGCAGGGAACTACGAGCAGTACTTC.

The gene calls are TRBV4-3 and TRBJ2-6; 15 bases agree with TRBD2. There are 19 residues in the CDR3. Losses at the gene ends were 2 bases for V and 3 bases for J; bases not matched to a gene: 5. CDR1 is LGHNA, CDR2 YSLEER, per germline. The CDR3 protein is CASSQSWTSGRGGANVLTF. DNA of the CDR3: TGCGCCAGCAGCCAATCATGGACTAGCGGGAGGGGTGGGGCCAACGTCCTGACTTTC.

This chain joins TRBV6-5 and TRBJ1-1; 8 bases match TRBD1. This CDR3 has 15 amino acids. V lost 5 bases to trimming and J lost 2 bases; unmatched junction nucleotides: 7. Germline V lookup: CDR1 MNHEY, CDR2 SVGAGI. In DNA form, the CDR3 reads TGTGCCAGCAGTCTACACAGGGGGATCAACACTGAAGCTTTCTTT. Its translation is CASSLHRGINTEAFF.

CDR3 bases: TGTGCCAGCAGCCGACAGGGAAACTCCTACAATGAGCAGTTCTTC. This sequence encodes CASSRQGNSYNEQFF. This chain connects TRBV6-1 to TRBJ2-1, with 7 positions matching TRBD1. The CDR3 has 15 residues. Germline-derived CDR1 and CDR2 are MNHNS and SASEGT. Trimming removed 6 bases from V and 0 bases from J; junction bases left unmatched: 5.

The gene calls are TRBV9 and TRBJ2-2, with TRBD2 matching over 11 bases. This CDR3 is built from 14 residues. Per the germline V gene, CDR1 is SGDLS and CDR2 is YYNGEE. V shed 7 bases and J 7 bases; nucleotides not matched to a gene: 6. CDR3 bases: TGTGCCAGCCGTTCGACTAGCGGGAACGGGGAGCTGTTTTTT. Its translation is CASRSTSGNGELFF. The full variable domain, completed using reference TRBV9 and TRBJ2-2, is DSGVTQTPKHLITATGQRVTLRCSPRSGDLSVYWYQQSLDQGLQFLIQYYNGEERAKGNILERFSAQQFPDLHSELNLSSLELGDSALYFCASRSTSGNGELFFGEGSRLTVL.

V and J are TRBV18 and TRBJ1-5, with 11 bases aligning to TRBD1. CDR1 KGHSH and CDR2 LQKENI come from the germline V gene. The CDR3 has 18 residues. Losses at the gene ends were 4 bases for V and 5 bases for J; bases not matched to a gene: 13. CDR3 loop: CASSLGLTGQGGDQPQHF. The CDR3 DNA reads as TGTGCCAGCTCACTAGGCCTTACGGGACAGGGGGGGGATCAGCCCCAGCATTTT.

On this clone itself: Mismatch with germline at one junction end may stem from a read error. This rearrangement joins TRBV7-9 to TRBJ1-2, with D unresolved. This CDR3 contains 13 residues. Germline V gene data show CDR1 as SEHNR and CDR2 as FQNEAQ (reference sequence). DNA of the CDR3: TGTTCCAGCAGCTTATTATCGAGATATGGCTACACCTTC. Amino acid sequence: CSSSLLSRYGYTF.

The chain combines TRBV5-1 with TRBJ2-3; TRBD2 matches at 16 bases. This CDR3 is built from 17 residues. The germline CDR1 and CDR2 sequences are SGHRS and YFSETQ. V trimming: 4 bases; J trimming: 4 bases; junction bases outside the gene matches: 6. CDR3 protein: CASSPGTSGGASDTQYF. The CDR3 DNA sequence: TGCGCCAGCAGCCCAGGGACTAGCGGGGGGGCGTCAGATACGCAGTATTTT.

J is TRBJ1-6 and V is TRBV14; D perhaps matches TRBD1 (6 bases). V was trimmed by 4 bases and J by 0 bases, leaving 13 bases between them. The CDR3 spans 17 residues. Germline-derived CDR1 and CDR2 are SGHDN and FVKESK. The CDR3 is CASSPRGQSSYNSPLHF. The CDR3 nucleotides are TGTGCCAGCAGCCCGCGGGGGCAGAGCTCCTATAATTCACCCCTCCACTTT.

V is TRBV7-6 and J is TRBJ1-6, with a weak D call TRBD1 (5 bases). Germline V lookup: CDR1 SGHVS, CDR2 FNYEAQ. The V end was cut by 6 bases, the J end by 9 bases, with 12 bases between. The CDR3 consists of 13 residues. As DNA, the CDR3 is TGTGCCAGCAGTCGGGGCGGGGCTTCACCCCTCCACTTT. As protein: CASSRGGASPLHF.

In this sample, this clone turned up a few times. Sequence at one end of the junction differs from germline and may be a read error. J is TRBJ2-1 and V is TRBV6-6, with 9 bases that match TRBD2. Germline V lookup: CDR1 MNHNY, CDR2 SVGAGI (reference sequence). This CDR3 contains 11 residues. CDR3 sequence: CASTAGLATVF. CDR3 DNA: TGTGCCAGCACCGCGGGACTAGCAACGGTCTTC.

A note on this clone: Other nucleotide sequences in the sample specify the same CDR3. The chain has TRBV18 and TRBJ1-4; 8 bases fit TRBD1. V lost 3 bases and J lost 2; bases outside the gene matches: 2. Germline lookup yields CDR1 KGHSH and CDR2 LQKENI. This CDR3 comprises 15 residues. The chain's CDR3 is CASSPRTGTNEKLFF. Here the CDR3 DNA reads TGTGCCAGCTCACCCCGGACAGGGACTAATGAAAAACTGTTTTTT.

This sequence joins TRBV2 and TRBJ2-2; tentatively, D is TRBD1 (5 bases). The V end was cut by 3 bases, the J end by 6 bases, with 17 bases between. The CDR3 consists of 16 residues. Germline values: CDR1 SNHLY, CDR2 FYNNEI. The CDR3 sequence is CASSEFARMGPGELFF. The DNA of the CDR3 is TGTGCCAGCAGTGAGTTTGCGAGGATGGGGCCCGGGGAGCTGTTTTTT. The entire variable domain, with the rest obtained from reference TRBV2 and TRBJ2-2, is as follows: EPEVTQTPSHQVTQMGQEVILRCVPISNHLYFYWYRQILGQKVEFLVSFYNNEISEKSEIFDDQFSVERPDGSNFTLKIRSTKLEDSAMYFCASSEFARMGPGELFFGEGSRLTVL.

DNA of the CDR3: TGCGCCAGCAACCGGGCGGGGGGGCTACCCGGGGAGCTGTTTTTT. Encoded protein: CASNRAGGLPGELFF. V gene TRBV10-2 combines with J gene TRBJ2-2, with 9 bases that match TRBD2. The CDR3 is made up of 15 amino acids. V lost 7 bases to trimming and J lost 6 bases; unmatched junction nucleotides: 9. In germline, CDR1 is WSHSY, CDR2 SAAADI.

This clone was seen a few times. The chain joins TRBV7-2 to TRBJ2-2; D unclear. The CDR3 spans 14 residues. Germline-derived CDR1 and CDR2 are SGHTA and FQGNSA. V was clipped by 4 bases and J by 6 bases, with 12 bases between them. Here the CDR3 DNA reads TGTGCCAGCAGCTCCCTTCTCCCCCCCGGGGAGCTGTTTTTT. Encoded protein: CASSSLLPPGELFF.

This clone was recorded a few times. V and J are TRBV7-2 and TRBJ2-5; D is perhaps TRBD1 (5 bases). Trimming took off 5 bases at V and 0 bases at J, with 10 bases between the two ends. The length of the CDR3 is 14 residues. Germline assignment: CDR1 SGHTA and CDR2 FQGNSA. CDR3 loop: CASSPTGDQETQYF. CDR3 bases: TGTGCCAGCAGCCCCACAGGTGACCAAGAGACCCAGTACTTC. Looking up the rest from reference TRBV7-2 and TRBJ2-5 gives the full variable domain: GAGVSQSPSNKVTEKGKDVELRCDPISGHTALYWYRQSLGQGLEFLIYFQGNSAPDKSGLPSDRFSAERTGGSVSTLTIQRTQQEDSAVYLCASSPTGDQETQYFGPGTRLLVL.

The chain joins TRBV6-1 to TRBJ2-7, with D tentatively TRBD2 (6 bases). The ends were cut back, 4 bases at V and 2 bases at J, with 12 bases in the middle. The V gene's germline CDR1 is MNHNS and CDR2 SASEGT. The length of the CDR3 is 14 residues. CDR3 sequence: CASSGGTLTYEQYF. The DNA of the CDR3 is TGTGCCAGCAGTGGCGGGACGTTGACCTACGAGCAGTACTTC.

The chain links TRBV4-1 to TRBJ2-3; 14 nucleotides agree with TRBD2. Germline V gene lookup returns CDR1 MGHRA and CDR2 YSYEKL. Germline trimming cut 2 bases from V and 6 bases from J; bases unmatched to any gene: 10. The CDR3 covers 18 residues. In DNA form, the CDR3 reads TGCGCCAGCAGCCAACGACTAGCGGGGGGGCGAAAGGGGGATACGCAGTATTTT. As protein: CASSQRLAGGRKGDTQYF.